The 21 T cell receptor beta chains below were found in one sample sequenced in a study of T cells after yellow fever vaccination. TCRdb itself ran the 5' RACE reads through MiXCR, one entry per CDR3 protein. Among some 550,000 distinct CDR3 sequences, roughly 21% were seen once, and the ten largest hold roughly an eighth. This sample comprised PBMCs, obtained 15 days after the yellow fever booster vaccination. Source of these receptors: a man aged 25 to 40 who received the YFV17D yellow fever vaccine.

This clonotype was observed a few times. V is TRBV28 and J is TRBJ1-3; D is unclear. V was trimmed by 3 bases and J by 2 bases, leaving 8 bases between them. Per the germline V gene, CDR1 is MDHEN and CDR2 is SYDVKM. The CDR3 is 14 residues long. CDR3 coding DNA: TGTGCCAGCAGTTTGTCCCAGCCTGGAAACACCATATATTTT. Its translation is CASSLSQPGNTIYF.

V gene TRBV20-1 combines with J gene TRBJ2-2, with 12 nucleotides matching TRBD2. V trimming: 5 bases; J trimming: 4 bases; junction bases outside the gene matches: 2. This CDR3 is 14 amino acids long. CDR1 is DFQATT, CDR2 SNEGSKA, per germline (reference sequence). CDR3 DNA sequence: TGCAGTGCTTCTAGCGGGAGGGGCACCGGGGAGCTGTTTTTT. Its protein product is CSASSGRGTGELFF.

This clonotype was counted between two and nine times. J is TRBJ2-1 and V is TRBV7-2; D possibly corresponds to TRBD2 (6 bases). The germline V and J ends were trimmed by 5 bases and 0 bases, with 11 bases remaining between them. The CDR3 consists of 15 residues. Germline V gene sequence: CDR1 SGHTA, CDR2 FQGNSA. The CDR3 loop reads CASSPRESSYNEQFF. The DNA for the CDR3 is TGTGCCAGCAGCCCCCGGGAGAGCTCCTACAATGAGCAGTTCTTC.

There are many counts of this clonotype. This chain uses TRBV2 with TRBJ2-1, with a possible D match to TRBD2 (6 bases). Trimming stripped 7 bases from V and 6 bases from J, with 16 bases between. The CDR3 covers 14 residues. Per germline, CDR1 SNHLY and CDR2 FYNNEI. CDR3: CASKVERASNEQFF. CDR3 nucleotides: TGTGCCAGCAAGGTCGAGCGGGCCAGCAATGAGCAGTTCTTC.

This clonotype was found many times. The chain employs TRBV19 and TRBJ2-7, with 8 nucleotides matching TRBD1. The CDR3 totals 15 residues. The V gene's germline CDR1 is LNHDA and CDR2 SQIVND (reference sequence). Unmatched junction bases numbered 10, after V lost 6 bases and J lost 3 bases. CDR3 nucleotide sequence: TGTGCCAGTAGCGACAGGGGATGGGAGCGCTACGAGCAGTACTTC. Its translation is CASSDRGWERYEQYF.

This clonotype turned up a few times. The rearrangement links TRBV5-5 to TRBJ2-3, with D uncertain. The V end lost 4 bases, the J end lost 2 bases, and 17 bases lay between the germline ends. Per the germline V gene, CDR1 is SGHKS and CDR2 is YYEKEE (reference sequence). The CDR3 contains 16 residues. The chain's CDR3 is CASSPGRRLATDTQYF. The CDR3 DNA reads TGTGCCAGCAGCCCGGGTCGGCGGCTCGCCACAGATACGCAGTATTTT.

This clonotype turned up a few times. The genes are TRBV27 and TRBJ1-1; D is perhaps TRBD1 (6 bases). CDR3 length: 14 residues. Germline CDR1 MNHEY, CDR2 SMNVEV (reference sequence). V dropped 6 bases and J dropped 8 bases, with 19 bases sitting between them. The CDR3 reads CASSLAGVGEEAFF. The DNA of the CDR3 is TGTGCCAGCAGCTTGGCAGGGGTCGGAGAAGAAGCTTTCTTT.

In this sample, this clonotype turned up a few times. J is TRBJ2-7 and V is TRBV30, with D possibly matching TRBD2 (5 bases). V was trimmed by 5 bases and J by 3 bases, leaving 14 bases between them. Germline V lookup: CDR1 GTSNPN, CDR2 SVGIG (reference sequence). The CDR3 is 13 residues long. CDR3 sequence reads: CAWERAGGYEQYF. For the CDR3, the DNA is TGTGCCTGGGAGAGGGCGGGTGGCTACGAGCAGTACTTC.

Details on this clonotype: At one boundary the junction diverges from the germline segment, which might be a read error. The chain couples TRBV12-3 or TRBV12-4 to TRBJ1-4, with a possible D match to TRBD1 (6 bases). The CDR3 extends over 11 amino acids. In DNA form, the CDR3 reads TGTGCCAGCAGTTTCGCGGGGGCGGCGGTTTTT. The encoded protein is CASSFAGAAVF.

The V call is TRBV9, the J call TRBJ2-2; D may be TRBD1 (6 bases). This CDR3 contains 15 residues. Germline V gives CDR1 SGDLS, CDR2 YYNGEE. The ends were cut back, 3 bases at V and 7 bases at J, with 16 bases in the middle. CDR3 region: CASSARTEGIGELFF. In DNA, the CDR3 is TGTGCCAGCAGCGCCCGGACAGAGGGGATCGGGGAGCTGTTTTTT.

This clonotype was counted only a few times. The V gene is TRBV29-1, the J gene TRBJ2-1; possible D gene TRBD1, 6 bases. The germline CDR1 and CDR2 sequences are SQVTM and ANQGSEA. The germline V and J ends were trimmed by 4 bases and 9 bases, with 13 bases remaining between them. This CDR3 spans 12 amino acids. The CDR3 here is CSVGQGLGEQFF. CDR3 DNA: TGCAGCGTTGGTCAGGGGCTGGGTGAGCAGTTCTTC.

CDR3 in amino acids: CASRSAYANTGELFF. CDR3 sequence (DNA): TGCGCCAGCCGGAGTGCATACGCGAACACCGGGGAGCTGTTTTTT. The gene calls are TRBV10-2 and TRBJ2-2, with unresolved D. The CDR3 is 15 residues long. Trimming pared 8 bases from V and 0 bases from J, leaving 13 bases between. Germline assignment: CDR1 WSHSY and CDR2 SAAADI.

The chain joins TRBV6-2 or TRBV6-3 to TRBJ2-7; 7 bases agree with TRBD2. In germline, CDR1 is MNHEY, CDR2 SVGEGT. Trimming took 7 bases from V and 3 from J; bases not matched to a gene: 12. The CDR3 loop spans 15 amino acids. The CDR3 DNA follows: TGTGCCAGCACGGGCAGGGCTAGCGGAATCTACGAGCAGTACTTC. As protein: CASTGRASGIYEQYF.

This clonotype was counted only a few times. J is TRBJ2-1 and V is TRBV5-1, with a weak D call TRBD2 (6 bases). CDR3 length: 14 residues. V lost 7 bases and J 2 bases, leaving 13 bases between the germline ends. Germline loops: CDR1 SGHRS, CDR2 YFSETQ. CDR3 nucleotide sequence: TGCGCCAGCTCGAGGGACTCCGCCTACAATGAGCAGTTCTTC. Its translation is CASSRDSAYNEQFF.

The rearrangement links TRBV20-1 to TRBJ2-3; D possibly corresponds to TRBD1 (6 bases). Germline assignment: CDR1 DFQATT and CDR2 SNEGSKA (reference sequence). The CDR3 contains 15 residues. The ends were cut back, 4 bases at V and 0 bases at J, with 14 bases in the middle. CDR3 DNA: TGCAGTGCTAACCGACAGGACCGTAGCACAGATACGCAGTATTTT. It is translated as CSANRQDRSTDTQYF.

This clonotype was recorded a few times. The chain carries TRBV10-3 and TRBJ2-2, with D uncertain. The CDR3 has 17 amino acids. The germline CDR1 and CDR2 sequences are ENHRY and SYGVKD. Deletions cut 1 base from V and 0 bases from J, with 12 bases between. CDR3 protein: CAISEYKQLANTGELFF. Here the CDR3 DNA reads TGTGCCATCAGTGAGTATAAACAGCTTGCGAACACCGGGGAGCTGTTTTTT.

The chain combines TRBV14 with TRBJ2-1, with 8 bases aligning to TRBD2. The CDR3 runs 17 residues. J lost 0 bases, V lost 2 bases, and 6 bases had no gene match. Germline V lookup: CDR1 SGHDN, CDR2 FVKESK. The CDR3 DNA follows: TGTGCCAGCAGCCAACCACTAGCGGCGAGCTCCTACAATGAGCAGTTCTTC. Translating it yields CASSQPLAASSYNEQFF.

This CDR3 is CASSYSGTSGRMQFF. The CDR3 region has the DNA TGTGCCAGCAGTTACTCGGGGACTAGCGGGAGGATGCAGTTCTTC. This chain joins TRBV6-2 or TRBV6-3 and TRBJ2-1, with 15 bases aligning to TRBD2. This CDR3 is 15 amino acids long. V gave up 0 bases and J gave up 12 bases; unmatched junction bases: 3. Germline-derived CDR1 and CDR2 are MNHEY and SVGEGT.

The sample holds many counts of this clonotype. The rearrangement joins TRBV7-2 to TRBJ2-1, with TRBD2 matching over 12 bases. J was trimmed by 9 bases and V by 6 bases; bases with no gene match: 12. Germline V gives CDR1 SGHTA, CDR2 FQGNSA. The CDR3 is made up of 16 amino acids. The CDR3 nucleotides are TGTGCCAGCAGGGGATTACTAGCGGGAGGCGGGGGTGAGCAGTTCTTC. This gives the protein CASRGLLAGGGGEQFF.

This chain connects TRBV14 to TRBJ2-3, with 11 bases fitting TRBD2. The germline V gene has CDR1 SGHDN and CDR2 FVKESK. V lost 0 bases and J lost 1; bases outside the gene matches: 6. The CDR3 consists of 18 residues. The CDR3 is CASSQERLAGGGTDTQYF. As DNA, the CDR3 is TGTGCCAGCAGCCAAGAACGGCTAGCGGGAGGAGGCACAGATACGCAGTATTTT.

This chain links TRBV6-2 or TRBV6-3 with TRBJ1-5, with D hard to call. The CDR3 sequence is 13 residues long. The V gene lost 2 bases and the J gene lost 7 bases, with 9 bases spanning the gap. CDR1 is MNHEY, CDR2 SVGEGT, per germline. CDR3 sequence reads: CASSYPLNQPQHF. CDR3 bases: TGTGCCAGCAGTTACCCTTTAAACCAGCCCCAGCATTTT.